The 12 T cell receptor beta chains in this list originate from one sample, sequenced in a study of T cell repertoires in cytomegalovirus infection (dated by TCRdb to between 2018 and 2021). Sequenced using an Illumina HiSeq 1500. The raw public data were reprocessed by TCRdb itself: fastp quality trimming at Q25, MiXCR clonotype calling, in-frame beta chains only. Duplicate CDR3 protein sequences are folded into a single record with the most common DNA and genes. This sample gives more than 500,000 distinct CDR3 sequences in total; 15% to 20% of them show up just once. The top ten clones comprise 24% of the sample. The sequenced material came from CD8+ T cells from PBMCs. The receptors were gathered from a human donor in good health (CMV status not recorded). Some clones in this sample may be carry-over from other donors' samples.

The chain couples TRBV6-5 to TRBJ2-5, with 11 bases aligning to TRBD2. The CDR3 has 18 residues. J was trimmed by 8 bases and V by 6 bases; bases with no gene match: 20. Germline-derived CDR1 and CDR2 are MNHEY and SVGAGI. This chain's CDR3 is CASSRLLAGGPLRDTQYF. As DNA, the CDR3 is TGTGCCAGCAGCCGCCTGCTAGCGGGAGGACCCTTAAGAGATACCCAGTACTTC.

This sequence joins TRBV12-3 or TRBV12-4 and TRBJ2-3; possible D gene TRBD1, 5 bases. Trimming took off 3 bases at V and 4 bases at J, with 8 bases between the two ends. This CDR3 has 13 amino acids. In DNA form, the CDR3 reads TGTGCCAGCAGTTTGGGGCCGGCAGATACGCAGTATTTT. It is translated as CASSLGPADTQYF.

As for this clonotype: In this CDR3 the conserved last residue, phenylalanine or tryptophan, is missing, so a read error is likely. J is TRBJ2-4 and V is TRBV28; D remains unclear. Trimming pared 7 bases from V and 0 bases from J, leaving 10 bases between. The CDR3 covers 14 residues. Germline V gene data show CDR1 as MDHEN and CDR2 as SYDVKM. This chain's CDR3 is CASNGPLAKNIQYL. As DNA, the CDR3 is TGTGCCAGCAATGGGCCCCTAGCCAAAAACATTCAGTACTTA.

This clonotype has a count of ten or more. The chain carries TRBV27 and TRBJ1-6, with a weak D call TRBD1 (6 bases). The CDR3 consists of 16 residues. Germline assignment: CDR1 MNHEY and CDR2 SMNVEV (reference sequence). V lost 3 bases to trimming and J lost 11 bases, with 20 bases between them. The DNA for the CDR3 is TGTGCCAGCAGTTTGCCTCCCGGGGAGGGGGTTACACCCCTCCACTTT. As protein: CASSLPPGEGVTPLHF.

This clonotype occurred many times. This chain uses TRBV28 with TRBJ2-2; D may be TRBD2 (6 bases). This CDR3 has 15 residues. V was cut by 11 bases and J by 8 bases, with 24 bases left in between. CDR1 is MDHEN, CDR2 SYDVKM, per germline. In DNA, the CDR3 is TGTGCCCCCAGTGGGGGGACCCCAGTGGATGGGGAGCTGTTTTTT. It encodes CAPSGGTPVDGELFF.

This clonotype occurred many times. CDR3 DNA: TGTGCCAGCAGCGAGAACGTTAGCGGTCTTAGGCTTGAGCAGTTCTTC. Its translation: CASSENVSGLRLEQFF. The rearrangement joins TRBV11-2 to TRBJ2-1; D may be TRBD2 (6 bases). CDR3 length: 16 residues. Germline CDR1 SGHAT, CDR2 FQNNGV. V lost 5 bases, J lost 9 bases, and 23 bases lay in between.

This clonotype came up a few times. A much larger clone differs by one base, so this may be a read error. This chain connects TRBV29-1 to TRBJ1-2; D uncertain. The V and J ends lost 4 bases and 0 bases respectively, with 3 bases between them. The CDR3 spans 11 residues. CDR1 and CDR2 (germline): SQVTM, ANQGSEA. In DNA, the CDR3 is TGCAGCGTTGGCACTAACTATGGCTACACCTTC. It yields the protein CSVGTNYGYTF.

The rearrangement joins TRBV15 to TRBJ2-7, with a tentative D call TRBD1 (6 bases). From germline, CDR1 is LNHNV and CDR2 YYDKDF (reference sequence). The CDR3 contains 15 residues. V was trimmed by 1 base and J by 4 bases, leaving 14 bases between them. CDR3 in DNA: TGTGCCACCAGCAGAGGATTACAGGGAGCGTACGAGCAGTACTTC. It is translated as CATSRGLQGAYEQYF.

In the case of this clonotype: Being one base from a much bigger clone, this may be a read error. The chain recombines TRBV28 with TRBJ2-7, with D perhaps TRBD1 or TRBD2 (5 bases each). CDR1 MDHEN and CDR2 SYDVKM come from the germline V gene. The V and J ends lost 2 bases and 2 bases respectively, with 16 bases between them. This CDR3 is 16 amino acids long. CDR3 nucleotides: TGTGCCAGCAGTTTAGAGGGGATTCGGCGCGCCTACGAGCAGTACTTC. Translated, it gives CASSLEGIRRAYEQYF.

The rearrangement links TRBV12-3 or TRBV12-4 to TRBJ2-2; D is uncertain. V dropped 5 bases and J dropped 6 bases, with 7 bases sitting between them. The CDR3 runs 12 residues. This chain's CDR3 is CASSTLAGELFF. In DNA form, the CDR3 reads TGTGCCAGCAGTACGCTGGCCGGGGAGCTGTTTTTT.

At least ten counts were recorded for this clonotype. The chain couples TRBV4-1 to TRBJ1-5; 9 positions agree with TRBD1. The CDR3 has 15 residues. The germline V gene has CDR1 MGHRA and CDR2 YSYEKL. Trimming cost V 1 base and J 5 bases; bases outside gene matches: 3. The CDR3 here is CASSQGDRVDQPQHF. The CDR3 region has the DNA TGCGCCAGCAGCCAAGGGGACAGGGTCGATCAGCCCCAGCATTTT.

This chain links TRBV27 with TRBJ2-7, with D perhaps TRBD1 (6 bases). Trimming shortened V by 8 bases and J by 7 bases, and 15 bases separated the two germline ends. The germline V gene encodes CDR1 MNHEY and CDR2 SMNVEV (reference sequence). This CDR3 has 12 amino acids. The CDR3 coding sequence is TGTGCCAGCGGAACAGGACAGCCGGAGCAGTACTTC. Translation gives CASGTGQPEQYF.